These 5 T cell receptor beta chains were all obtained from the same sample, sequenced in a study of metastatic and nonmetastatic thyroid tumors. TCRdb reprocessed the PCR reads using MiXCR. The sample shows about 5,100 clones, around a sixth of them seen only once. Prior to thyroid surgery, none of the patients had received any treatment. Sequences were obtained from adjacent normal tissue. The receptors here all came from a female donor with papillary thyroid cancer or a benign thyroid nodule (not recorded which). Some clones in this sample may be carry-over from other donors' samples.

There are a few counts of this clone. The chain uses TRBV7-2 and TRBJ1-2; 8 nucleotides line up with TRBD1. J gave up 5 bases and V 1 base, and 6 bases lay outside the gene matches. CDR3 size: 15 residues. Germline values: CDR1 SGHTA, CDR2 FQGNSA. CDR3 in amino acids: CASSLGGTGEYGYTF. The DNA for the CDR3 is TGTGCCAGCAGCTTAGGGGGGACAGGTGAATATGGCTACACCTTC.

In its sample, this clone was seen many times. This chain uses TRBV4-1 with TRBJ2-3; D unresolved. The CDR3 is 13 residues long. V shed 0 bases and J shed 3 bases, with 4 bases lying between them. In germline, CDR1 is MGHRA, CDR2 YSYEKL. The CDR3 region has the DNA TGCGCCAGCAGCCAAGAAGCAACAGATACGCAGTATTTT. Protein: CASSQEATDTQYF.

The chain carries TRBV6-1 and TRBJ1-2, with D tentatively TRBD1 (5 bases). This CDR3 region has 13 residues. Germline-derived CDR1 and CDR2 are MNHNS and SASEGT. Deletions cut 5 bases from V and 6 bases from J, with 13 bases between. The CDR3 loop is CASSPSDRNGYTF. The DNA of the CDR3 is TGTGCCAGCAGTCCCTCAGACAGAAATGGCTACACCTTC.

This clone was detected only a few times. This chain connects TRBV6-1 to TRBJ2-7, with D maybe TRBD1 (6 bases). The CDR3 spans 14 residues. Germline V lookup: CDR1 MNHNS, CDR2 SASEGT. Trimming stripped 0 bases from V and 5 bases from J, with 11 bases between. DNA of the CDR3: TGTGCCAGCAGTGAAGCGGGCAGGGGCAACGAGCAGTACGTC. It encodes CASSEAGRGNEQYV.

The chain has TRBV7-4 and TRBJ2-2; 10 nucleotides match TRBD2. This CDR3 region has 15 residues. The junction had 8 bases not matched to a gene; V was cut back by 5 bases and J by 8 bases. CDR1 SGHVT and CDR2 SQSDAQ come from the germline V gene. The CDR3 nucleotides are TGTGCCAGCAGCGAAAGACTAGCGGGTTTGGGGGAGCTGTTTTTT. Protein sequence: CASSERLAGLGELFF.